Listed below are T cell receptor beta chains from one sample, sequenced in a study of a mutant IDH1 vaccine in newly diagnosed glioma. TCRdb keeps only in-frame clones here, not all; method: immunoSEQ multiplex PCR. The repertoire consists of around 52,000 clones, with approximately 80% occurring once and the leading ten covering roughly an eighth. Their antigens are not known. The sample was PBMCs, taken from a glioma patient whose treatment included an IDH1 peptide vaccine. Receptors were obtained from a man between 35 and 55 years old with glioma. Both conserved end residues are part of each CDR3. Fields, in order: clone size, D gene, V gene, J gene, CDR3 DNA, CDR3 protein. A D gene is named only where the DNA matches it firmly. Clone size is stated in some rows and not others, as once, few, many or a class when expanded.

>-|-|TRBV6-5|TRBJ2-7
TGTGCCAGCAGTTACGGAGGCCCCGACTACGAGCAGTACTTC
CASSYGGPDYEQYF
>-|TRBD1|TRBV12-5|TRBJ2-6
TGTGCTAGTGGTCCGGGACAGAATTCTGGGGCCAACGTCCTGACTTTC
CASGPGQNSGANVLTF
>few|-|TRBV6-1|TRBJ1-5
TGTGCCAGCAGTGAAGTGGAGAATAGCAATCAGCCCCAGCATTTT
CASSEVENSNQPQHF
>-|-|TRBV28|TRBJ2-5
TGTGCCAGCAGGTCGTCCCGGGACTCCCAAGAGACCCAGTACTTC
CASRSSRDSQETQYF
>-|-|TRBV5-6|TRBJ1-1
TGTGCCAGCTGGACGCAGGTTGGCACTGAAGCTTTCTTT
CASWTQVGTEAFF
>-|-|TRBV5-1|TRBJ2-3
TGCGCCAGCAGCTCCCGAGGGGGGGCGAATCCAGATACGCAGTATTTT
CASSSRGGANPDTQYF
>-|TRBD1|TRBV5-8|TRBJ1-5
TGTGCCAGCAGCCCGGGACAGCTTAGCAATCAGCCCCAGCATTTT
CASSPGQLSNQPQHF
>-|-|TRBV10-3|TRBJ2-1
TGTGCCATCAGTGAAGGGCAGCCTAATTACAATGAGCAGTTCTTC
CAISEGQPNYNEQFF
>few|-|TRBV7-8|TRBJ1-1
TGTGCCAGCAGCTTAATGCAGGGTGGAACTGAAGCTTTCTTT
CASSLMQGGTEAFF
>-|-|TRBV6-1|TRBJ1-5
TGTGCCAGCAGTGAATCCTTCAGGAACAGGCCTAATCAGCCCCAGCATTTT
CASSESFRNRPNQPQHF
>-|-|TRBV25-1|TRBJ2-3
TGTGCCAGCAGTGAAGGGTGGGTGACGCAGTATTTT
CASSEGWVTQYF
>few|-|TRBV18|TRBJ2-1
TGTGCCAGCTCACCACTCGTTACCTTAGCTTACAATGAGCAGTTCTTC
CASSPLVTLAYNEQFF
>-|TRBD1|TRBV27|TRBJ2-2
TGTGCCAGCAGTCGAGGACAGGGTCGACAGGCCGGGGAGCTGTTTTTT
CASSRGQGRQAGELFF
>-|-|TRBV7-2|TRBJ2-3
TGTGCCAGCAGCCCAAGTGCGAGCACAGATACGCAGTATTTT
CASSPSASTDTQYF
>-|-|TRBV7-8|TRBJ1-5
TGTGCCAGCAGCTTAGAAACAGGCCTTTATAGCAATCAGCCCCAGCATTTT
CASSLETGLYSNQPQHF
>few|-|TRBV29-1|TRBJ1-1
TGCAGCGGAGGGGATTATGGCACTGAAGCTTTCTTT
CSGGDYGTEAFF
>-|-|TRBV30|TRBJ2-4
TGTGCCTGGAGTGTGCCGGTCCTAGCCAAAAACATTCAGTACTTC
CAWSVPVLAKNIQYF
>-|-|TRBV27|TRBJ2-7
TGTGCCAGCAGTTTAAGAGGGGGACACGAGCAGTACTTC
CASSLRGGHEQYF
>-|-|TRBV19|TRBJ2-1
TGTGCCAGTAGTACCCCGGGACTTACCTACAATGAGCAGTTCTTC
CASSTPGLTYNEQFF
>-|TRBD2|TRBV28|TRBJ2-2
TGTGCCAGCAGTTTAACTAGCGGGGGGTCGAACACCGGGGAGCTGTTTTTT
CASSLTSGGSNTGELFF
>-|TRBD1|TRBV5-6|TRBJ1-1
TGTGCCAGCAGCCCGGACAGGGGGATGAACACTGAAGCTTTCTTT
CASSPDRGMNTEAFF
>-|-|TRBV6-1|TRBJ2-1
TGTGCCAGCAGTGTTCGGATGAGCTCCTACAATGAGCAGTTCTTC
CASSVRMSSYNEQFF
>few|-|TRBV11-3|TRBJ1-4
TGTGCCAGCAGCTTAGTCACAGCAACTAATGAAAAACTGTTTTTT
CASSLVTATNEKLFF
>few|-|TRBV12-5|TRBJ1-2
TGTGCTAGTGGTTTGGACGGCGGGAGATATGGCTACACCTTC
CASGLDGGRYGYTF
>-|-|TRBV30|TRBJ1-1
TGTGCCTGGAGGGGAGGGTGGAACACTGAAGCTTTCTTT
CAWRGGWNTEAFF
>-|-|TRBV6-1|TRBJ1-1
TGTGCCAGCAGTGTCGTGTCCTCGGCCCTTAATGAAGCTTTCTTT
CASSVVSSALNEAFF
>-|TRBD2|TRBV5-1|TRBJ2-3
TGCGCCAGCAGCTTGACTAGCGGGAGTCGAGATACGCAGTATTTT
CASSLTSGSRDTQYF
>-|-|TRBV12-5|TRBJ2-1
TGTGCTAGTGGTTCCGATAGGGTCGGCGGATACAATGAGCAGTTCTTC
CASGSDRVGGYNEQFF
>few|-|TRBV2|TRBJ1-1
TGTGCCAAAACACTAAACAGGGACACTGAAGCTTTCTTT
CAKTLNRDTEAFF
>-|-|TRBV6-1|TRBJ1-2
TGTGCCAGCAGTGTCACAGGGAGCTATGGCTACACCTTC
CASSVTGSYGYTF
>-|-|TRBV11-2|TRBJ1-2
TGTGCCAGCAGCTTAGTTTCGGGGTTCAACTATGGCTACACCTTC
CASSLVSGFNYGYTF
>-|TRBD1|TRBV5-1|TRBJ1-1
TGCGCCAGCAGGACAGGGGACGCTGAAGCTTTCTTT
CASRTGDAEAFF
>-|-|TRBV21-1|TRBJ1-1
TGTGCCAGCAGCCCCCGGTCGGACACCAACACTGAAGCTTTCTTT
CASSPRSDTNTEAFF
>-|TRBD1|TRBV6-5|TRBJ2-5
TGTGCCAGCAGTCAACGGACAGGGAGAAGGGAGACCCAGTACTTC
CASSQRTGRRETQYF
>once|-|TRBV9|TRBJ2-5
TGTGCCAGCAGCAGGGGGGAGACCCAGTACTTC
CASSRGETQYF
>-|-|TRBV19|TRBJ1-1
TGTGCCAGTAGCCGGGGCATGGGAATCACTGAAGCTTTCTTT
CASSRGMGITEAFF
>-|-|TRBV4-1|TRBJ2-4
TGCGCCAGCAGCCAAGGCAGGGTCTCGGGGACCAAAAACATTCAGTACTTC
CASSQGRVSGTKNIQYF
>once|-|TRBV27|TRBJ2-5
TGTGCCAGCAGTGGGTGGGGGGAGACCCAGTACTTC
CASSGWGETQYF
>-|TRBD2|TRBV19|TRBJ2-1
TGTGCCAGTACCCCGGGACTAGCGGGAGGGAGGAATGAGCAGTTCTTC
CASTPGLAGGRNEQFF
>-|TRBD2|TRBV6-1|TRBJ2-3
TGTGCCAGCAGTGAAAGAGCGGGATTATCCCCAGATACGCAGTATTTT
CASSERAGLSPDTQYF
>-|-|TRBV10-3|TRBJ2-3
TGTGCCATCATAGAGGGAGGTAATAGGGATACGCAGTATTTT
CAIIEGGNRDTQYF
>-|TRBD1|TRBV10-3|TRBJ1-1
TGTGCCACCCGAGGGACAGGCAACACTGAAGCTTTCTTT
CATRGTGNTEAFF
>-|-|TRBV5-6|TRBJ2-1
TGTGCCAGCAGCTCGGTGATTGACAATGAGCAGTTCTTC
CASSSVIDNEQFF
>-|-|TRBV6-5|TRBJ2-3
TGTGCCAGCAGCACAGGGCGGGAGTCAGATACGCAGTATTTT
CASSTGRESDTQYF
>-|-|TRBV5-6|TRBJ1-5
TGTGCCAGCAGTGTATGGACAGCACACTATAGCAATCAGCCCCAGCATTTT
CASSVWTAHYSNQPQHF
>few|TRBD2|TRBV18|TRBJ2-5
TGTGCCAGCTCACTGTCTCTAGCGGGGACACAAGAGACCCAGTACTTC
CASSLSLAGTQETQYF
>-|TRBD2|TRBV18|TRBJ2-1
TGTGCCAGCTCACTCTCTATAGCGGGAGACCAGGCTGAGCAGTTCTTC
CASSLSIAGDQAEQFF
>-|-|TRBV12-1|TRBJ2-5
TGTGCCAGCAGCTCTCGGACTAGGTGGGGACAAGAGACCCAGTACTTC
CASSSRTRWGQETQYF
>-|TRBD1|TRBV7-6|TRBJ1-2
TGTGCCAGCAGCTCTCTAGACAGGGATCCTGGCTACACCTTC
CASSSLDRDPGYTF
>-|-|TRBV7-2|TRBJ2-5
TGTGCCAGCAGCTTAGAGGTTGTACAGAACCAAGAGACCCAGTACTTC
CASSLEVVQNQETQYF
>-|-|TRBV7-9|TRBJ1-1
TGTGCCAGCAGCTCGCAAGGGTTAAACACTGAAGCTTTCTTT
CASSSQGLNTEAFF
>-|TRBD2|TRBV10-3|TRBJ2-1
TGTGCCATCAGTGAGGAACTAGCGGGAGCTAGCAATGAGCAGTTCTTC
CAISEELAGASNEQFF
>-|-|TRBV4-1|TRBJ1-5
TGCGCCAGCAGCCAAGATGGGGCACGGCCCCAGCATTTT
CASSQDGARPQHF